This T cell receptor beta chain was recovered during a study of identical twins. Via MiXCR, TCRdb re-called the 5' RACE reads, giving one row per CDR3 protein. The sample includes fewer than 800,000 distinct CDR3 sequences, just over 7% of them seen just once. The sample was also linked to a second study, of yellow fever vaccine responses in identical twins.

Sequenced: PBMCs. The TCR comes from a woman under 30 in good health.

DNA of the CDR3: TGTGCCAGCAGTTTATCCATAGACAATGAGCAGTTCTTC. Translated, it gives CASSLSIDNEQFF. The chain joins TRBV27 to TRBJ2-1; D gene uncertain. CDR1 is MNHEY and CDR2 is SMNVEV in the germline V gene (reference sequence). The CDR3 contains 13 residues. Trimming left V 0 bases short and J 5 bases short, with 5 bases between.